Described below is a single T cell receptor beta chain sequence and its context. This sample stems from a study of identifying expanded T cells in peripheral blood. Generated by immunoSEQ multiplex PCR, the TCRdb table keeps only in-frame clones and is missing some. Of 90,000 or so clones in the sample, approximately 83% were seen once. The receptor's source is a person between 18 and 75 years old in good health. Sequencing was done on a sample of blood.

CDR3 in amino acids: CSVAPRGYGYTF. The CDR3, as DNA: TGCAGCGTTGCTCCCAGGGGCTATGGCTACACCTTC. The rearrangement joins TRBV29-1 to TRBJ1-2, with D perhaps TRBD1 (6 bases). Germline assignment: CDR1 SQVTM and CDR2 ANQGSEA. The V end lost 4 bases, the J end lost 4 bases, and 10 bases lay between the germline ends. The CDR3 has 12 residues.